The 27 T cell receptor beta chains in this list originate from one sample, sequenced in a study of monozygotic twins with inflammatory bowel disease. From the 5' RACE reads, TCRdb lists one entry per CDR3 protein and no DNA. The sample totals 140,000 to 150,000 distinct CDR3 sequences. What was sequenced was blood. These receptors were taken from a human donor with ulcerative colitis or Crohn's disease, or a healthy co-twin of an affected twin (not recorded which).

J is TRBJ2-7 and V is TRBV6-5. Germline-derived CDR1 and CDR2 are MNHEY and SVGAGI. The CDR3 covers 13 residues. CDR3 sequence: CASSYGAAYEQYF.

This chain joins TRBV5-4 and TRBJ2-5; the D call from TCRdb, TRBD2, cannot be confirmed without DNA. Per the germline V gene, CDR1 is SGHNT and CDR2 is YYREEE (reference sequence). The CDR3 has 14 amino acids. The CDR3: CASSGPAAGETQYF.

The gene calls are TRBV5-4 and TRBJ2-3. CDR3 length equals 14 residues. Germline-derived CDR1 and CDR2 are SGHNT and YYREEE (reference sequence). The CDR3 spells CASSLTEGTDTQYF. Full variable domain (rest looked up from reference TRBV5-4 and TRBJ2-3): ETGVTQSPTHLIKTRGQQVTLRCSSQSGHNTVSWYQQALGQGPQFIFQYYREEENGRGNFPPRFSGLQFPNYSSELNVNALELDDSALYLCASSLTEGTDTQYFGPGTRLTVL.

The chain joins TRBV7-2 to TRBJ2-7; the TRBD1 assignment by TCRdb is unverifiable without DNA. Germline CDR1 and CDR2: SGHTA and FQGNSA. This CDR3 is built from 14 residues. The CDR3 loop reads CASSWTGSSYEQYF.

This chain joins TRBV4-3 and TRBJ1-1; TCRdb reports TRBD1, a call that lacks DNA to check it against. This CDR3 has 14 residues. Germline loops: CDR1 LGHNA, CDR2 YSLEER. The CDR3 sequence is CASSQDVRGAEAFF.

V usage is TRBV7-6 and J usage is TRBJ1-4. The CDR3 runs 16 residues. Germline assignment: CDR1 SGHVS and CDR2 FNYEAQ. The CDR3 region is CASSWRALETNEKLFF.

The chain has TRBV24-1 and TRBJ2-3; TCRdb designates TRBD1, a call that cannot be tested without DNA. This CDR3 has 15 amino acids. Germline V gene data show CDR1 as KGHDR and CDR2 as SFDVKD. CDR3 loop: CATSDRDRGQDTQYF.

The chain has TRBV9 and TRBJ2-3; TCRdb's D call, TRBD2, is unchecked because there is no DNA. Germline V gene lookup returns CDR1 SGDLS and CDR2 YYNGEE. This CDR3 contains 17 residues. The CDR3: CASSVDPSGRKVDTQYF.

The chain recombines TRBV28 with TRBJ2-7; TCRdb selects TRBD2, and the lack of DNA leaves this call unchecked. Per the germline V gene, CDR1 is MDHEN and CDR2 is SYDVKM. This CDR3 region has 16 residues. CDR3 amino acids: CASSETSPPSSYEQYF.

This sequence joins TRBV7-3 and TRBJ2-2; the D call of TRBD2 rests on TCRdb alone, since no DNA is present to check it. The CDR3 has 20 amino acids. Germline CDR1 and CDR2: SGHTA and FQGTGA. CDR3 loop: CASSLNPPRTRGTNTGELFF.

The chain recombines TRBV5-1 with TRBJ2-2. Per germline, CDR1 SGHRS and CDR2 YFSETQ. The CDR3 contains 13 residues. CDR3 region: CASSLYNTGELFF.

The rearrangement uses TRBV18 and TRBJ2-2. The CDR3 has 13 amino acids. The germline V gene encodes CDR1 KGHSH and CDR2 LQKENI. The CDR3 protein is CASSPVGAGELFF.

This chain links TRBV6-5 with TRBJ2-2. CDR1 and CDR2 from the germline V gene are MNHEY and SVGAGI. The CDR3 has 15 amino acids. The CDR3 region is CASSYSRGSTGELFF.

This chain links TRBV10-3 with TRBJ1-4; TCRdb picks TRBD1, but there is no DNA to check that call. The CDR3 is 17 residues long. In germline, CDR1 is ENHRY, CDR2 SYGVKD. CDR3 protein: CAISGKPTQGTNEKLFF.

This rearrangement joins TRBV6-5 to TRBJ2-5; TCRdb's D gene call, TRBD1, goes unchecked for lack of DNA. CDR1 is MNHEY, CDR2 SVGAGI, per germline. This CDR3 contains 15 residues. This CDR3 reads CASSYSPRGGETQYF.

The V and J genes are TRBV6-4 and TRBJ1-5. This CDR3 contains 13 residues. CDR1 is MRHNA and CDR2 is SNTAGT in the germline V gene. The CDR3 is CASSDPRNQPQHF.

The chain links TRBV6-6 to TRBJ1-2; TCRdb proposes TRBD1, but this gene call is untestable without DNA. The CDR3 is 14 residues long. CDR1 is MNHNY and CDR2 is SVGAGI in the germline V gene (reference sequence). The CDR3: CASSSTGIGYGYTF.

The gene calls are TRBV5-6 and TRBJ2-3; TCRdb names TRBD1, which stays unverified in the absence of DNA. From germline, CDR1 is SGHDT and CDR2 YYEEEE. The CDR3 sequence is 18 residues long. The chain's CDR3 is CASSLAWVTGQFSDTQYF.

The chain is built from TRBV12-3 or TRBV12-4 and TRBJ1-1. The CDR3 has 15 amino acids. Here the CDR3 reads CASSRGGPGLAEAFF.

The chain recombines TRBV6-1 with TRBJ2-2; the D call of TRBD1 rests on TCRdb alone, since no DNA is present to check it. There are 15 residues in the CDR3. The germline V gene has CDR1 MNHNS and CDR2 SASEGT. Here the CDR3 reads CASSEGGYEAGELFF.

The chain carries TRBV30 and TRBJ1-5. This CDR3 contains 14 residues. CDR1 and CDR2 (germline): GTSNPN, SVGIG (reference sequence). The chain's CDR3 is CAWSTRRGNQPQHF.

The chain has TRBV5-4 and TRBJ2-7; TCRdb reports TRBD2, a call that lacks DNA to check it against. Germline lookup yields CDR1 SGHNT and CDR2 YYREEE (reference sequence). The CDR3 has 16 residues. CDR3 sequence reads: CASSGGLAGGVYEQYF.

This chain uses TRBV7-2 with TRBJ1-2. This CDR3 has 14 residues. Per germline, CDR1 SGHTA and CDR2 FQGNSA. This CDR3 is CASSPEAAVRGYTF.

The chain uses TRBV6-1 and TRBJ1-5; the TCRdb call, TRBD1, lacks DNA for checking. Germline V CDR1 and CDR2: MNHNS, SASEGT. This CDR3 is 14 amino acids long. CDR3: CASNPDRLNQPQHF.

J is TRBJ2-2 and V is TRBV19; TCRdb proposes TRBD2, but this gene call is untestable without DNA. Germline V gives CDR1 LNHDA, CDR2 SQIVND (reference sequence). The CDR3 length is 16 residues. CDR3 loop: CASFSGRPSKAGELFF.

J is TRBJ2-1 and V is TRBV7-2; lacking DNA, the TRBD2 call made by TCRdb goes unchecked. The CDR3 runs to 16 residues. The germline V gene encodes CDR1 SGHTA and CDR2 FQGNSA. The CDR3 protein is CASSLAHRGRMNEQFF.

The rearrangement joins TRBV11-2 to TRBJ2-2. This CDR3 is 15 amino acids long. Germline V gives CDR1 SGHAT, CDR2 FQNNGV. CDR3 loop: CASSLGRRFTGELFF.